Each of the 10 T cell receptor beta chains below was sequenced from the same sample in a study of OX40 agonist ivuxolimab in advanced cancers. The table came from immunoSEQ multiplex PCR; TCRdb's copy has only in-frame clones and leaves some out. The table has some 98,000 clones, about 91% seen once. Sequenced here: CD4+ or CD8+ T cells sorted from blood, sampled in a trial of the OX40 agonist ivuxolimab. Source of these receptors: an adult with an advanced solid tumor such as melanoma, head and neck, liver or kidney cancer.

The CDR3 protein is CASSLTVATNEQFF. The CDR3 bases are TGTGCCAGCAGCTTGACCGTAGCGACCAATGAGCAGTTCTTC. The V call is TRBV7-3, the J call TRBJ2-1; D is possibly TRBD2 (5 bases). The CDR3 consists of 14 residues. V lost 3 bases, J lost 6 bases, and 12 bases lay in between. Germline CDR1 and CDR2: SGHTA and FQGTGA.

V usage is TRBV7-2 and J usage is TRBJ2-2; 10 nucleotides align to TRBD1. Germline CDR1 SGHTA, CDR2 FQGNSA. J was trimmed by 5 bases and V by 5 bases; bases with no gene match: 14. This CDR3 comprises 18 residues. The CDR3 DNA is TGTGCCAGCAGCCCCGCGGGACAGGGGCGATTGGGGACCGGGGAGCTGTTTTTT. Encoded protein: CASSPAGQGRLGTGELFF.

The chain recombines TRBV5-1 with TRBJ1-1, with D hard to call. Trimming left V 5 bases short and J 6 bases short, with 14 bases between. The V gene's germline CDR1 is SGHRS and CDR2 YFSETQ. CDR3 length: 13 amino acids. CDR3 residues: CASRTRPGAEAFF. In nucleotides, the CDR3 is TGCGCCAGCAGAACCCGACCAGGCGCTGAAGCTTTCTTT.

The chain uses TRBV19 and TRBJ1-5; D call uncertain. The CDR3 spans 15 residues. The germline V gene encodes CDR1 LNHDA and CDR2 SQIVND (reference sequence). The V gene lost 7 bases and the J gene lost 5 bases, with 18 bases spanning the gap. The CDR3 DNA follows: TGTGCCAGTACCAATACGGCAAGGGTACATCAGCCCCAGCATTTT. It specifies CASTNTARVHQPQHF.

As for this clone: The junction and the germline gene differ at one end; a read error may be behind it. The chain combines TRBV7-2 with TRBJ2-7; D might be TRBD2 (6 bases). Per the germline V gene, CDR1 is SGHTA and CDR2 is FQGNSA. The CDR3 is made up of 14 amino acids. For the CDR3, the DNA is TGCGCCAGCAGCCAAGCGGAGGAGGGGTACGAGCAGTACTTC. Translated, it gives CASSQAEEGYEQYF. The complete variable domain, with remaining parts taken from reference TRBV7-2 and TRBJ2-7, reads GAGVSQSPSNKVTEKGKDVELRCDPISGHTALYWYRQSLGQGLEFLIYFQGNSAPDKSGLPSDRFSAERTGGSVSTLTIQRTQQEDSAVYLCASSQAEEGYEQYFGPGTRLTVT.

In DNA form, the CDR3 reads TGTGCCAGCTCACGGGACAGGGTTGGAAACGAGCAGTACTTC. It is translated as CASSRDRVGNEQYF. The chain couples TRBV18 to TRBJ2-7; 9 nucleotides match TRBD1. The V segment lost 4 bases and the J segment 5 bases; nucleotides outside the gene matches: 6. Germline V lookup: CDR1 KGHSH, CDR2 LQKENI. The CDR3 runs 14 residues.

This chain uses TRBV6-1 with TRBJ1-1; D uncertain. Germline V gene lookup returns CDR1 MNHNS and CDR2 SASEGT. The CDR3 length is 12 residues. The V gene lost 5 bases and the J gene lost 3 bases, with 7 bases spanning the gap. CDR3 nucleotides: TGTGCCAGCAGTCGGACTCACACTGAAGCTTTCTTT. Its translation is CASSRTHTEAFF.

A single count supports this clone. The gene calls are TRBV4-3 and TRBJ2-5; the match to TRBD2 covers 8 bases. The V gene end was trimmed by 0 bases and the J gene end by 5 bases; junction bases not matched to a gene: 5. Per the germline V gene, CDR1 is LGHNA and CDR2 is YSLEER. The length of the CDR3 is 15 residues. The CDR3 region is CASSQEVGRGETQYF. DNA of the CDR3: TGCGCCAGCAGCCAAGAGGTCGGGAGGGGTGAGACCCAGTACTTC.

J is TRBJ1-5 and V is TRBV19; TRBD1 might be the D (5 bases). The V end was cut by 3 bases, the J end by 3 bases, with 12 bases between. The CDR3 runs to 15 residues. The germline V gene has CDR1 LNHDA and CDR2 SQIVND (reference sequence). The CDR3 DNA reads as TGTGCCAGTAGTATTTGGGGACGGTCCAATCAGCCCCAGCATTTT. Its translation is CASSIWGRSNQPQHF.

The CDR3 DNA reads TGCGCCAGCAGCTCGGATGAATACGGGGAGCTGTTTTTT. It yields the protein CASSSDEYGELFF. The chain recombines TRBV5-1 with TRBJ2-2, with unresolved D. CDR1 and CDR2 (germline): SGHRS, YFSETQ. The V and J ends lost 3 bases and 7 bases respectively, with 10 bases between them. The CDR3 has 13 residues.